The 10 T cell receptor beta chains listed next were all sequenced from one sample in a study of blood T cell repertoires in COVID-19. TCRdb's table, derived via immunoSEQ multiplex PCR, lists solely in-frame clones and lacks some. This table holds about 200,000 clones, around 84% found once. The sequencing input was peripheral blood. The receptors here all came from a human donor in a cohort sampled during active COVID-19.

The rearrangement links TRBV12-3 or TRBV12-4 to TRBJ2-1, with D unclear. Trimming shortened V by 3 bases and J by 10 bases, and 13 bases separated the two germline ends. The CDR3 runs to 13 residues. For the CDR3, the DNA is TGTGCCAGCAGTTTTTCCTCCCCCCGGGAGCAGTTCTTC. This sequence encodes CASSFSSPREQFF.

V is TRBV7-6 and J is TRBJ2-1; weak D call: TRBD1 (5 bases). CDR3 length equals 14 residues. Per the germline V gene, CDR1 is SGHVS and CDR2 is FNYEAQ. Trimming left V 2 bases short and J 4 bases short, with 9 bases between. CDR3 in amino acids: CASSLYGAYNEQFF. Here the CDR3 DNA reads TGTGCCAGCAGCTTATATGGGGCATACAATGAGCAGTTCTTC.

The genes are TRBV24-1 and TRBJ1-2; the match to TRBD1 covers 7 bases. Germline assignment: CDR1 KGHDR and CDR2 SFDVKD. V shed 4 bases and J 8 bases; nucleotides not matched to a gene: 9. This CDR3 spans 14 amino acids. CDR3 DNA: TGTGCCACCAGTGACTCTGGGACAGTTGGGGGCTACACCTTC. It translates to CATSDSGTVGGYTF.

The chain uses TRBV7-6 and TRBJ2-2, with 9 bases identical to TRBD2. This CDR3 spans 15 amino acids. Germline V lookup: CDR1 SGHVS, CDR2 FNYEAQ. The ends lost 5 bases at V and 7 bases at J; junction bases unmatched: 8. In DNA, the CDR3 is TGTGCCAGCAGCACAGTGCGGGGGGGCGACGGGGAGCTGTTTTTT. Residues: CASSTVRGGDGELFF.

The gene calls are TRBV18 and TRBJ2-5; tentatively, D is TRBD1 (6 bases). CDR3 size: 15 residues. The V end was cut by 0 bases, the J end by 4 bases, with 12 bases between. Germline lookup yields CDR1 KGHSH and CDR2 LQKENI. The CDR3 DNA is TGTGCCAGCTCACCACCACAGGGTCGGACAGAGACCCAGTACTTC. As protein: CASSPPQGRTETQYF.

This clone was observed many times. The chain uses TRBV7-8 and TRBJ2-5; D is possibly TRBD1 (5 bases). The CDR3 runs 15 residues. Trimming took 0 bases from V and 4 from J, leaving 12 bases between them. The germline V gene has CDR1 SGHVS and CDR2 FQNEAQ. CDR3 DNA sequence: TGTGCCAGCAGCTTAGCGCTTGGGGCGCTAGAGACCCAGTACTTC. As protein: CASSLALGALETQYF.

The chain uses TRBV5-1 and TRBJ2-7; TRBD2 might be the D (6 bases). The CDR3 is made up of 15 amino acids. V gave up 5 bases and J gave up 2 bases, with 17 bases separating them. Germline-derived CDR1 and CDR2 are SGHRS and YFSETQ. CDR3 sequence reads: CASRPGSMDTYEQYF. CDR3 coding DNA: TGCGCCAGCAGGCCCGGGAGTATGGACACCTACGAGCAGTACTTC. The variable domain in full, with the rest retrieved from reference TRBV5-1 and TRBJ2-7, is KAGVTQTPRYLIKTRGQQVTLSCSPISGHRSVSWYQQTPGQGLQFLFEYFSETQRNKGNFPGRFSGRQFSNSRSEMNVSTLELGDSALYLCASRPGSMDTYEQYFGPGTRLTVT.

This clone has a single count. Written as DNA, the CDR3 is TGTGCCAGCAGCCCAAAGGGACAGCTGAACTATGGCTACACCTTC. Protein sequence: CASSPKGQLNYGYTF. This sequence joins TRBV7-9 and TRBJ1-2, with 7 bases lining up with TRBD1. This CDR3 is built from 15 residues. Germline lookup yields CDR1 SEHNR and CDR2 FQNEAQ (reference sequence). Trimming cost V 5 bases and J 2 bases; bases outside gene matches: 8.

V is TRBV7-9 and J is TRBJ2-2; D is unresolved. V was shortened by 8 bases and J by 1 base, with 11 bases between the two germline ends. The CDR3 is 14 amino acids. CDR1 and CDR2 from the germline V gene are SEHNR and FQNEAQ (reference sequence). The CDR3 nucleotides read TGTGCCAGCCACAATTTTGAGAACACCGGGGAGCTGTTTTTT. Encoded protein: CASHNFENTGELFF. Full variable domain (missing parts from reference TRBV7-9 and TRBJ2-2): DTGVSQNPRHKITKRGQNVTFRCDPISEHNRLYWYRQTLGQGPEFLTYFQNEAQLEKSRLLSDRFSAERPKGSFSTLEIQRTEQGDSAMYLCASHNFENTGELFFGEGSRLTVL.

V and J are TRBV2 and TRBJ1-1; weak D call: TRBD1 (6 bases). From germline, CDR1 is SNHLY and CDR2 FYNNEI. This CDR3 is 14 amino acids long. Trimming took 5 bases from V and 4 from J, leaving 14 bases between them. CDR3 region: CASSPQGLGTEAFF. The CDR3 nucleotides are TGTGCCAGCAGTCCCCAGGGGTTGGGCACTGAAGCTTTCTTT. Full variable domain (outside the CDR3, taken from reference TRBV2 and TRBJ1-1): EPEVTQTPSHQVTQMGQEVILRCVPISNHLYFYWYRQILGQKVEFLVSFYNNEISEKSEIFDDQFSVERPDGSNFTLKIRSTKLEDSAMYFCASSPQGLGTEAFFGQGTRLTVV.